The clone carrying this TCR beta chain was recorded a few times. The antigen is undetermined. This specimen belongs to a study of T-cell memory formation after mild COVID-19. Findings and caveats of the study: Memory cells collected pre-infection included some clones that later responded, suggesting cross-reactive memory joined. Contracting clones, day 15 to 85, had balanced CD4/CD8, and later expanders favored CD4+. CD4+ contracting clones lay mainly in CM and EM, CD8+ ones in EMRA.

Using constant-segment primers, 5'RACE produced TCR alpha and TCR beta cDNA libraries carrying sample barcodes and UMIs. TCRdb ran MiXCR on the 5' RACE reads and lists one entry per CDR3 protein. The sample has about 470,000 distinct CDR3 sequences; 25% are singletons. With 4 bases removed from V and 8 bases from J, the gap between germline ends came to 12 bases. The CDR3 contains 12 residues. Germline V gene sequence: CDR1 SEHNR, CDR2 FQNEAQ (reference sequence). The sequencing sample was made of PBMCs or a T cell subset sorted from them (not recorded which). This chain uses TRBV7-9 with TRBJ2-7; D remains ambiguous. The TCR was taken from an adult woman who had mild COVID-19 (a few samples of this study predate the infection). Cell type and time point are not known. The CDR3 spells CASSSAASKQYF. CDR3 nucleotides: TGTGCCAGCAGCTCCGCGGCCTCGAAGCAGTACTTC.